This is a list of T cell receptor beta chains from one sample in a study of blood T cell repertoires in COVID-19. Only in-frame clones appear in the TCRdb table, and some are missing; sequencing was by immunoSEQ multiplex PCR. The table records about 170,000 clones, about 85% of them present only once. The sequenced sample consisted of peripheral blood. The receptors originated from an elderly man with COVID-19, enrolled during active disease. Both conserved end residues are part of each CDR3. Each record gives: CDR3 DNA, CDR3 protein, clone size, V gene, J gene, D gene. D genes are given only for firm matches. The listing skips clone size in some rows; elsewhere it reads once, few, many or a size class.

DNA: TGTGCCAGCAGCGCAGGCGGACCGAGAGGGGGGGAATTAGGGCTAGATACGCAGTATTTT; CDR3: CASSAGGPRGGELGLDTQYF; size: .; V: TRBV5-4; J: TRBJ2-3; D: .
DNA: TGTGCCAGCAGCTTGGTAGGGGACTACGAGCAGTACTTC; CDR3: CASSLVGDYEQYF; size: .; V: TRBV5-6; J: TRBJ2-7; D: .
DNA: TGTGCCAGCAGCCCCGGACAGGGAGTTAACTATGGCTACACCTTC; CDR3: CASSPGQGVNYGYTF; size: .; V: TRBV7-8; J: TRBJ1-2; D: TRBD1
DNA: TGTGCCAGCAGCTTGCCGTCTAGCGGGGCCTACGAGCAGTACTTC; CDR3: CASSLPSSGAYEQYF; size: .; V: TRBV7-2; J: TRBJ2-7; D: TRBD2
DNA: TGTGCCAGCAGCTTAGCAACAGTTGTGTTGTATGGCTACACCTTC; CDR3: CASSLATVVLYGYTF; size: once; V: TRBV7-9; J: TRBJ1-2; D: .
DNA: TGCAGCGTGGGGGCAGGGACCACCGGGGAGCTGTTTTTT; CDR3: CSVGAGTTGELFF; size: .; V: TRBV29-1; J: TRBJ2-2; D: .
DNA: TGTGCCATCAGTGAGTCGGGGGAGGGTGGCGAGCAGTACTTC; CDR3: CAISESGEGGEQYF; size: few; V: TRBV10-3; J: TRBJ2-7; D: TRBD2
DNA: TGTGCCAGCAGCCCGGACGGGGCTAATGAAAAACTGTTTTTT; CDR3: CASSPDGANEKLFF; size: .; V: TRBV11-3; J: TRBJ1-4; D: .
DNA: TGTGCCAGCAGCCCCGACAGGGTGCTCCCTGGCTACACCTTC; CDR3: CASSPDRVLPGYTF; size: .; V: TRBV7-9; J: TRBJ1-2; D: TRBD1
DNA: TGTGCCAGCGGAGTTATTATGAACACTGAAGCTTTCTTT; CDR3: CASGVIMNTEAFF; size: .; V: TRBV27; J: TRBJ1-1; D: .
DNA: TGTGCCAGTACCAGGGTGTCGACTAATGAAAAACTGTTTTTT; CDR3: CASTRVSTNEKLFF; size: .; V: TRBV19; J: TRBJ1-4; D: .
DNA: TGTGCCAGCAATCGGGAGCCTGGAAACACCATATATTTT; CDR3: CASNREPGNTIYF; size: once; V: TRBV2; J: TRBJ1-3; D: .
DNA: TGTGCCAGCAGCTTGGGGGACAGGCACGAGCAGTACTTC; CDR3: CASSLGDRHEQYF; size: .; V: TRBV7-2; J: TRBJ2-7; D: TRBD1
DNA: TGTGCCAGCAGGACACCAAACTATGGCTACACCTTC; CDR3: CASRTPNYGYTF; size: .; V: TRBV12-3/TRBV12-4; J: TRBJ1-2; D: .
DNA: TGTGCCAGCAGTCTGCCCGGGTCGGCTAACACTGAAGCTTTCTTT; CDR3: CASSLPGSANTEAFF; size: .; V: TRBV11-1; J: TRBJ1-1; D: .
DNA: TGTGCCAGCAGCCTTCCCGGACAGACGGGCACAGATACGCAGTATTTT; CDR3: CASSLPGQTGTDTQYF; size: .; V: TRBV6-2/TRBV6-3; J: TRBJ2-3; D: .
DNA: TGTGCCAGCAGCTCCTCGACAGGGGGCTGGGAACTGTTTTTT; CDR3: CASSSSTGGWELFF; size: .; V: TRBV11-3; J: TRBJ1-4; D: TRBD1
DNA: TGTGCCAGCAGCTTCAGAGGACTAGCGGGGAGTGAGCAGTTCTTC; CDR3: CASSFRGLAGSEQFF; size: .; V: TRBV11-2; J: TRBJ2-1; D: TRBD2
DNA: TGTGCCAGCAGCTCTAGACAGGGAAATGAAAAACTGTTTTTT; CDR3: CASSSRQGNEKLFF; size: .; V: TRBV5-5; J: TRBJ1-4; D: TRBD1
DNA: TGTGCCAGCAGCTTAACCCTAGCGGGGGGGCCCGGGGAGACCCAGTACTTC; CDR3: CASSLTLAGGPGETQYF; size: .; V: TRBV6-2/TRBV6-3; J: TRBJ2-5; D: TRBD2
DNA: TGTGCCAGCAGTCTCTATTTAGCGGGGGGGCAGGCTCTAAACAATGAGCAGTTCTTC; CDR3: CASSLYLAGGQALNNEQFF; size: few; V: TRBV27; J: TRBJ2-1; D: TRBD2
DNA: TGTGCCAGCAGCCTTCAGGGTACACCCCTCCACTTT; CDR3: CASSLQGTPLHF; size: .; V: TRBV16; J: TRBJ1-6; D: .
DNA: TGTGCCAGCCGAAACAGGGGCGCCACTGAAGCTTTCTTT; CDR3: CASRNRGATEAFF; size: .; V: TRBV3-1/TRBV3-2; J: TRBJ1-1; D: TRBD1
DNA: TGTGCCAGCAGCTTAGCGGCCAGCGGGGGGGCGAATGAGCAGTTCTTC; CDR3: CASSLAASGGANEQFF; size: .; V: TRBV7-2; J: TRBJ2-1; D: TRBD2
DNA: TGCGCCAGCAGCTTCCGACAGCTCCAAGAGACCCAGTACTTC; CDR3: CASSFRQLQETQYF; size: .; V: TRBV5-1; J: TRBJ2-5; D: .
DNA: TGCGCCAGCAGCTTGGATCCAGGGCGCTCGGGCTACACCTTC; CDR3: CASSLDPGRSGYTF; size: .; V: TRBV5-1; J: TRBJ1-2; D: .
DNA: TGTGCCAGCAGTCCGGGACAGGGACGGCGAGGCTACACCTTC; CDR3: CASSPGQGRRGYTF; size: many; V: TRBV28; J: TRBJ1-2; D: TRBD1
DNA: TGTGCCAGCAGGGAGGAACAGCTCTACGAGCAGTACTTC; CDR3: CASREEQLYEQYF; size: few; V: TRBV2; J: TRBJ2-7; D: .
DNA: TGTGCCAGCAGCACTGCGGGAGCCAAAAACATTCAGTACTTC; CDR3: CASSTAGAKNIQYF; size: .; V: TRBV7-2; J: TRBJ2-4; D: .
DNA: TGTGCCAGCAGCTCGACAGGGATCGGGGGTGAAGCTTTCTTT; CDR3: CASSSTGIGGEAFF; size: .; V: TRBV7-3; J: TRBJ1-1; D: TRBD1
DNA: TGCGCCAGCAGCTTGGAGGGGACAGGCACTGAAGCTTTCTTT; CDR3: CASSLEGTGTEAFF; size: .; V: TRBV5-1; J: TRBJ1-1; D: TRBD1
DNA: TGTGCCAGCGTACAGGGGTCTGGTTCACCCCTCCACTTT; CDR3: CASVQGSGSPLHF; size: .; V: TRBV3-1/TRBV3-2; J: TRBJ1-6; D: TRBD1
DNA: TGTGCCAGTCTTGGGACAGGGGGCGTAGGGGGGAGGACTGAAGCTTTCTTT; CDR3: CASLGTGGVGGRTEAFF; size: .; V: TRBV7-2; J: TRBJ1-1; D: TRBD1
DNA: TGTGCCAGCAGCTTGACTTCAACTAATGAAAAACTGTTTTTT; CDR3: CASSLTSTNEKLFF; size: .; V: TRBV5-5; J: TRBJ1-4; D: .
DNA: TGCAGCGCTTTAGGACAGGGAGATGGCTACACCTTC; CDR3: CSALGQGDGYTF; size: .; V: TRBV29-1; J: TRBJ1-2; D: TRBD1
DNA: TGTGCCAGCACCCTAAAACAGCGGGGGTCTAGCTCCTACAATGAGCAGTTCTTC; CDR3: CASTLKQRGSSSYNEQFF; size: .; V: TRBV7-2; J: TRBJ2-1; D: TRBD2
DNA: TGTGCCACCAGTGACTCGACACTCAAAAGTAATGAGCAGTTCTTC; CDR3: CATSDSTLKSNEQFF; size: .; V: TRBV24-1; J: TRBJ2-1; D: .
DNA: TGTGCCAGCAGTGACTACAGGGGGACAAGCACAGATACGCAGTATTTT; CDR3: CASSDYRGTSTDTQYF; size: .; V: TRBV6-1; J: TRBJ2-3; D: TRBD1
DNA: TGTGCCAGCAGTGGGGACACGGGCTCTGGGGCCAACGTCCTGACTTTC; CDR3: CASSGDTGSGANVLTF; size: .; V: TRBV2; J: TRBJ2-6; D: .
DNA: TGTGCCAGCAGGGGACAGGGGGTCCCCTACGAGCAGTACTTC; CDR3: CASRGQGVPYEQYF; size: .; V: TRBV6-5; J: TRBJ2-7; D: TRBD1
DNA: TGTGCCAGCAGGGAGACTCCGCAGGCGGGAAAACTGTTTTTT; CDR3: CASRETPQAGKLFF; size: .; V: TRBV2; J: TRBJ1-4; D: .
DNA: TGTGCCAGCCGGAACCCGGGACAGCCGCAAGAGACCCAGTACTTC; CDR3: CASRNPGQPQETQYF; size: .; V: TRBV27; J: TRBJ2-5; D: TRBD1
DNA: TGTGCCAGCAGCTTAGCGGACAGGGGCACAGATACGCAGTATTTT; CDR3: CASSLADRGTDTQYF; size: .; V: TRBV11-2; J: TRBJ2-3; D: TRBD1
DNA: TGCGCCAGCAGCCCGGAGGGGACAGGGCTTATCACTGAAGCTTTCTTT; CDR3: CASSPEGTGLITEAFF; size: .; V: TRBV5-1; J: TRBJ1-1; D: TRBD1
DNA: TGCGCCAGCAGTAGACAGGGAATGAACACTGAAGCTTTCTTT; CDR3: CASSRQGMNTEAFF; size: once; V: TRBV5-1; J: TRBJ1-1; D: TRBD1
DNA: TGTGCCAGCTCACCTGGGAGCGACTATGGCTACACCTTC; CDR3: CASSPGSDYGYTF; size: .; V: TRBV18; J: TRBJ1-2; D: .
DNA: TGCGCCAGCAGCTCAGGGAACACCGGGGAGCTGTTTTTT; CDR3: CASSSGNTGELFF; size: .; V: TRBV5-1; J: TRBJ2-2; D: .
DNA: TGCGCCAGCAGCAACCCCCAGGGGGCAGGGAATGAGCAGTTCTTC; CDR3: CASSNPQGAGNEQFF; size: .; V: TRBV5-1; J: TRBJ2-1; D: TRBD1
DNA: TGTGCCAGTAGTTCCTCGACAGGGGCTACCTATAATTCACCCCTCCACTTT; CDR3: CASSSSTGATYNSPLHF; size: .; V: TRBV19; J: TRBJ1-6; D: TRBD1
DNA: TGTGCCAGCAGCTTAAATGGGGCAGGGGTTGGGAATGAGCAGTTCTTC; CDR3: CASSLNGAGVGNEQFF; size: .; V: TRBV7-3; J: TRBJ2-1; D: .
DNA: TGTGCCACCAGGGGTGTAGGACTGATCAATGAAAAACTGTTTTTT; CDR3: CATRGVGLINEKLFF; size: .; V: TRBV2; J: TRBJ1-4; D: .
DNA: TGTGCTAGTGGTCTAGGTAGTTGGGTCGGAGAGCAGTACTTC; CDR3: CASGLGSWVGEQYF; size: .; V: TRBV12-5; J: TRBJ2-7; D: .